The subject of this entry is one TCR beta chain. Its antigen is not known. This specimen comes from a study of shared clonotypes between healthy human individuals. Study results and limitations: Relative to memory subsets, naive subsets generally showed larger estimated richness. Among a few donors, roughly 5% of naive CD4 clonotypes were found in common.

Trimming took 2 bases from V and 4 from J, leaving 12 bases between them. The CDR3 spans 15 residues. Germline V gene sequence: CDR1 MNHNS, CDR2 SASEGT. Splitting of each subset's genomic DNA was done evenly across several immunoSEQ plates. In the study's own analysis: There were no quality scores in the junction-only immunoSEQ sequences, so filtering differed. TCRdb's table, derived via immunoSEQ multiplex PCR, lists solely in-frame clones and lacks some. That table supplies the V and J calls and clone size; D and trimming were determined from the DNA. The sample lists around 1 million clones, 76% occurring once.

The specimen was memory CD4+ T cells sorted from blood. The subset is: CD45RA-negative fraction. The TCR was taken from a man between 18 and 29 years old in good health. The genes are TRBV6-1 and TRBJ1-5, with D perhaps TRBD1 (6 bases). CDR3 protein: CASSESAGTNQPQHF. DNA for the CDR3: TGTGCCAGCAGTGAATCGGCAGGGACAAATCAGCCCCAGCATTTT.